This TCR beta chain was sequenced in a study of cytomegalovirus exposure and HLA in healthy donors. The V and J ends lost 3 bases and 6 bases respectively, with 5 bases between them. This CDR3 has 11 amino acids. Germline V gives CDR1 SEHNR, CDR2 FQNEAQ (reference sequence). Concerning this clone: Antigen unknown.

Whole-study results and caveats: Likely technical artifact: a cluster of highly shared sequence variants. Overall, approximately 150 TCR beta chains were annotated as cytomegalovirus-associated. Presence/absence analyses assumed roughly uniform sequencing depth across donors, which may not hold.

The PCR employed 60 Vbeta primers together with 13 Jbeta primers. As processed by the authors: A later analysis tallied 80 million or so unique TCR beta chains, some 10 million of them shared. Generated by immunoSEQ multiplex PCR, the TCRdb table keeps only in-frame clones and is missing some. V, J and clone size derive from that table, while D and trimming were established from the DNA sequence. The sample lists 180,000 or so clones, over 70% occurring once. The source is a man between 18 and 29 years old in good health and CMV-seronegative. Sequencing input: PBMCs. This chain links TRBV7-9 with TRBJ1-2; D remains unclear. The CDR3 DNA sequence: TGTGCCAGCAGCTTTATAGATGGCTACACCTTC. This sequence encodes CASSFIDGYTF.